These T cell receptor beta chains were read from a single sample in a study of regulatory T cells in long-lasting Graves disease. TCRdb re-analysed the multiplex PCR reads in MiXCR, keeping a single row per CDR3 protein. This sample has some 450,000 distinct CDR3 sequences, with around 15% found just once. The data also belong to a second study, concerning T cells in Graves' hyperthyroidism and ophthalmopathy.

Sequenced material: peripheral blood mononuclear cells (PBMCs), taken at new diagnosis, from a patient treated with antithyroid drugs. Receptors originate from a woman aged 25 to 39 with Graves disease. CDR3s include the opening cysteine and the closing phenylalanine or tryptophan. A D gene is named only where the DNA matches it firmly. Clone size appears in some rows only: once, few, many, or a class for an expanded clone.

abundance	j_gene	v_gene	d_gene	CDR3nt	CDR3aa
-	TRBJ2-1	TRBV7-9	TRBD2	TGTGCCAGCAGCCCACCGGGACTAGCGGGACTGTATGAGCAGTTCTTC	CASSPPGLAGLYEQFF
few	TRBJ1-5	TRBV27	TRBD1	TGTGCCAGCAGGGGGGGGGGACAGGGGATAAATCAGCCCCAGCATTTT	CASRGGGQGINQPQHF
many	TRBJ2-3	TRBV27	-	TGTGCCAGCCGACGGGCGGATACGCAGTATTTT	CASRRADTQYF
-	TRBJ1-2	TRBV19	TRBD1	TGTGCCAGTAGTTTCCCAGGGGGCCATGGCTACACCTTC	CASSFPGGHGYTF
many	TRBJ2-5	TRBV27	-	TGTGCCAGCAGTCCCCGCGGGGACCAAGAGACCCAGTACTTC	CASSPRGDQETQYF
-	TRBJ1-2	TRBV6-2/TRBV6-3	-	TGTGCCAGCAGCCACGGGACTCACTACACCTTC	CASSHGTHYTF
few	TRBJ2-5	TRBV9	-	TGTGCCAGCAGCGTAGGCGGTCGGGAAGGGGAGACCCAGTACTTC	CASSVGGREGETQYF
many	TRBJ2-1	TRBV18	-	TGTGCCAGCTCGCCTCCGGGGCTGAATACCAATGAGCAGTTCTTC	CASSPPGLNTNEQFF
many	TRBJ2-7	TRBV20-1	-	TGCAGTGCTAGCGGACGCGTGTGGGACGAGCAGTACTTC	CSASGRVWDEQYF
-	TRBJ1-1	TRBV19	-	TGTGCCAGTAGCATATCCCACGGGGCGAACACTGAAGCTTTCTTT	CASSISHGANTEAFF
few	TRBJ2-1	TRBV25-1	-	TGTGCCAGCACGGGGCCCTACTCTCATGAGCAGTTCTTC	CASTGPYSHEQFF
many	TRBJ1-4	TRBV28	TRBD1	TGTGCCAGCAGTCCGATCGGACAGGGTGAAAAACTGTTTTTT	CASSPIGQGEKLFF
few	TRBJ2-7	TRBV29-1	TRBD2	TGCAGCGTTGAAGTGGGTGAGCGGGAGGGCCTTGGGGAGCAGTACTTC	CSVEVGEREGLGEQYF
few	TRBJ1-1	TRBV7-9	-	TGTGCCAGCAGCCCCACTACAGAATTCGTGACTTTCTTT	CASSPTTEFVTFF
many	TRBJ2-7	TRBV11-2	-	TGTGCCAGCGAGTGGAGGGGAGCCTACGAGCAGTACTTC	CASEWRGAYEQYF
-	TRBJ2-1	TRBV3-1	TRBD2	TGTGCCAGTGGGACTAGCGGGCTGGATGAGCAGTTCTTC	CASGTSGLDEQFF
many	TRBJ2-1	TRBV14	-	TGTGCCAGCAGCCGTACCGACACCGTTTGGAATGAGCAGTTCTTC	CASSRTDTVWNEQFF
-	TRBJ2-3	TRBV5-4	-	TGTGCCAGCAGCTTGCAAGAGTGGTACACAGATACGCAGTATTTT	CASSLQEWYTDTQYF
-	TRBJ2-7	TRBV11-2	TRBD1	TGTGCCAGCAGCCCAGGGACAGGCAATACCTACGAGCAGTACTTC	CASSPGTGNTYEQYF
many	TRBJ2-1	TRBV28	-	TGTGCCCTCTCCGCCGGACAGAATAACTACAATGAGCAGTTCTTC	CALSAGQNNYNEQFF
many	TRBJ1-2	TRBV11-1	-	TGTGCCAGCAGCTTATCGCCAGCCTCCGGCTACACCTTC	CASSLSPASGYTF
many	TRBJ2-5	TRBV18	-	TGTGCCAGCTCACCACGCTTGGAGCCGCAAGAGACCCAGTACTTC	CASSPRLEPQETQYF
-	TRBJ2-7	TRBV14	TRBD1	TGTGCCAGCAGCCAGCAACAGGGGGTCTACGAGCAGTACTTC	CASSQQQGVYEQYF
many	TRBJ2-5	TRBV7-2	TRBD1	TGTGCCAGCAGCCAAGACAGGGAAGAGACCCAGTACTTC	CASSQDREETQYF
many	TRBJ1-5	TRBV7-6	-	TGTGCCAGCAGCTTAGATGCAGGTTTCAATCAGCCCCAGCATTTT	CASSLDAGFNQPQHF
many	TRBJ1-5	TRBV5-6	-	TGTGCCAGCAGTTTTCAAAATCAGCCCCAGCATTTT	CASSFQNQPQHF
-	TRBJ2-3	TRBV6-2/TRBV6-3	-	TGTGCCAGCAGTTACATCGGCGATACGCGGTATTTT	CASSYIGDTRYF
-	TRBJ2-1	TRBV20-1	TRBD2	TGCAGTGCTAGAGGGGTACTCAGCGGGACCTCCTACAATGAGCAGTTCTTC	CSARGVLSGTSYNEQFF
-	TRBJ2-5	TRBV6-1	TRBD2	TGTGCCAGCAGGGGACTAGCGAAAGAGACCCAGTACTTC	CASRGLAKETQYF
many	TRBJ2-1	TRBV29-1	TRBD2	TGCAGCGGCGAAGAGTCTGGGACTAGCGGGAATGAGCAGTTCTTC	CSGEESGTSGNEQFF
many	TRBJ2-3	TRBV7-9	TRBD2	TGTGCCAGCGGGCTAGCGGGAGGGAATCGGTATTTT	CASGLAGGNRYF
many	TRBJ2-7	TRBV12-3/TRBV12-4	-	TGTGCCAGCAGTTTTGGCCAGGGGAGAAAGTACTTC	CASSFGQGRKYF
-	TRBJ1-2	TRBV6-1	-	TGTGCCAGCAGTAACCCACGGACTGCAGCTAACTATGGCTACACCTTC	CASSNPRTAANYGYTF
-	TRBJ2-5	TRBV14	TRBD1	TGTGCCAGCAGCCAGACAGGGGGAGAGACCCAGTACTTC	CASSQTGGETQYF
many	TRBJ2-7	TRBV2	-	TGTGCCAGCAGTGAAGCCACCTACGAGCAGTACTTC	CASSEATYEQYF
many	TRBJ2-5	TRBV28	-	TGTGCCAGCGCCCCCGGGAGAATGGGAGAAGGAGAGACCCAGTACTTC	CASAPGRMGEGETQYF
many	TRBJ1-2	TRBV18	TRBD1	TGTGCCAGCTCACGTTCAGGGGGAGATGGCTACACCTTC	CASSRSGGDGYTF
-	TRBJ2-5	TRBV12-3/TRBV12-4	-	-	CAGSSSGQETQYF
many	TRBJ1-1	TRBV6-4	-	TGTGCCAGCAGGGCCGATGGGGGACCAGCTTTCTTT	CASRADGGPAFF
many	TRBJ2-7	TRBV28	TRBD1	TGTGCCAGCAGAGGGACAGGACGCACCTACGAGCAGTACTTC	CASRGTGRTYEQYF
few	TRBJ2-5	TRBV11-2	TRBD1	TGTGCCAGCAGCTTACGGGAACAGGGGGCGGTGACCCAGTACTTC	CASSLREQGAVTQYF
many	TRBJ2-5	TRBV28	-	TGTGCCAGCAGTTTAGGGGGAAATACGGGAGAGGGACTCTCGGAGACCCAGTACTTC	CASSLGGNTGEGLSETQYF
few	TRBJ2-1	TRBV24-1	-	TGTGCCACCGGGGACGGGAGCTCCTACAATGAGCAGTTCTTC	CATGDGSSYNEQFF